This TCR beta chain was found in a study of radiotherapy plus CTLA-4 blockade in lung cancer. Study background: Of all patients, approximately 18% responded objectively and approximately 31% showed disease control. General study results and limits: Clones of tumor-derived TCRs expanded in blood after radiotherapy plus ipilimumab. Reported findings show early blood T cell clone dynamics, with interferon-beta, best predicted response.

Data came from immunoSEQ multiplex PCR; TCRdb stores just in-frame clones and leaves some out. The sample contains about 93,000 clones, around 90% of which appear only once. Patients with chemo-refractory metastatic non-small-cell lung cancer received focal radiation plus CTLA-4 blockade with ipilimumab. This CDR3 is 14 amino acids long. Trimming took 2 bases from V and 2 from J, leaving 10 bases between them. Germline V gene sequence: CDR1 SGHAT, CDR2 FQNNGV. Details on this clone: What it binds is not known.

The TCR comes from a human donor with non-small cell lung cancer that progressed on radiotherapy plus ipilimumab. The gene calls are TRBV11-2 and TRBJ2-7; D is unresolved. Sequencing was performed on peripheral blood, taken from a patient treated with radiotherapy plus ipilimumab. CDR3 amino acids: CASSLRQQAYEQYF. As DNA, the CDR3 is TGTGCCAGCAGCTTAAGGCAGCAAGCCTACGAGCAGTACTTC.